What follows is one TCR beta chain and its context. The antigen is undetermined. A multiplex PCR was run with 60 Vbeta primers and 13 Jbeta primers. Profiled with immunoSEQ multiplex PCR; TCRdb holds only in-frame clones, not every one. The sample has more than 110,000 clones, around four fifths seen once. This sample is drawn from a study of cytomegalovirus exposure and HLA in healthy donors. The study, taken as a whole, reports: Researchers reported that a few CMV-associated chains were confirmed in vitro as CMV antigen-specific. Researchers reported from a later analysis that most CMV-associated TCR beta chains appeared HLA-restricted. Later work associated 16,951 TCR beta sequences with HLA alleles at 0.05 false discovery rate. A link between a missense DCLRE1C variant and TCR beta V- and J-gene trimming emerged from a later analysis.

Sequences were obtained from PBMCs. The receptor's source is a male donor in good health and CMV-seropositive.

DNA of the CDR3: TGTGCCCTCAACTCCCCCCAACTCTATGGCTACACCTTC. Translating gives CALNSPQLYGYTF. V gene TRBV28 combines with J gene TRBJ1-2; D ambiguous. The ends were cut back, 11 bases at V and 4 bases at J, with 17 bases in the middle. CDR3 length: 13 amino acids. Germline V CDR1 and CDR2: MDHEN, SYDVKM.